The 27 T cell receptor beta chains presented below share a single source sample, sequenced in a study of blood T cells in healthy people across ages (dated by TCRdb to the mid-2010s). The method was 5' RACE. This sample was sequenced with an Illumina HiSeq 2500. A second PCR of roughly 7 to 11 cycles was run with a J-beta primer mix and a sample-barcoded 5' primer. TCRdb reanalyzed the raw reads on its own, using fastp at Q25 for trimming and MiXCR for clone calling, and kept in-frame beta chains. Merged by CDR3 protein, the rows form single entries marked with the most common genes and DNA. For this sample the table gives more than 1,000,000 distinct CDR3 sequences, of which less than 25% were detected only once. The ten biggest clones cover approximately 0.71% of the sample. This same sample was also part of a study on T cells of mothers and their children.

Specimen: blood. The receptor set was obtained from a girl aged 2 to 9 in good health.

The genes are TRBV20-1 and TRBJ1-2; 8 bases fit TRBD1. The CDR3 sequence is 15 residues long. Unmatched junction bases numbered 11, after V lost 5 bases and J lost 3 bases. Per the germline V gene, CDR1 is DFQATT and CDR2 is SNEGSKA (reference sequence). The CDR3 protein is CSAGDRPYGDYGYTF. The CDR3 nucleotides read TGCAGTGCTGGGGACAGGCCCTATGGGGACTATGGCTACACCTTC.

This clonotype was found a few times. The V gene is TRBV29-1, the J gene TRBJ1-2; no clear D. V gave up 2 bases and J gave up 0 bases, with 7 bases separating them. The V gene's germline CDR1 is SQVTM and CDR2 ANQGSEA. The CDR3 extends over 13 amino acids. In nucleotides, the CDR3 is TGCAGCGTTGAAAGCCAGGCTAACTATGGCTACACCTTC. Its translation is CSVESQANYGYTF.

The chain couples TRBV12-3 or TRBV12-4 to TRBJ1-1; unclear D gene. The ends were cut back, 6 bases at V and 2 bases at J, with 13 bases in the middle. This CDR3 region has 14 residues. This chain's CDR3 is CASSGGRGNTEAFF. As DNA, the CDR3 is TGTGCCAGCAGCGGCGGTCGGGGAAACACTGAAGCTTTCTTT.

The rearrangement joins TRBV4-2 to TRBJ1-2, with 7 bases that match TRBD1. Losses at the gene ends were 4 bases for V and 7 bases for J; bases not matched to a gene: 12. Germline values: CDR1 LGHNA, CDR2 YNFKEQ. The CDR3 spans 15 residues. The CDR3 loop is CASSPFLGQMPGYTF. DNA of the CDR3: TGTGCCAGCAGCCCATTCCTGGGACAGATGCCTGGCTACACCTTC.

The chain links TRBV7-2 to TRBJ1-2; 7 nucleotides align to TRBD1. V trimming: 1 base; J trimming: 5 bases; junction bases outside the gene matches: 10. CDR3 length: 16 amino acids. Germline lookup yields CDR1 SGHTA and CDR2 FQGNSA. This CDR3 reads CASSLEPGGTGYGYTF. The CDR3 coding sequence is TGTGCCAGCAGCTTAGAGCCAGGGGGAACGGGATATGGCTACACCTTC.

This clonotype has only a few counts. The rearrangement joins TRBV7-2 to TRBJ2-5; D remains unclear. The J call could be wrong; TRBJ2-7 is a better fit for the DNA end. The CDR3 consists of 17 residues. Germline V CDR1 and CDR2: SGHTA, FQGNSA. CDR3 nucleotides: TGTGCCAGCAGCTCATGGCCTAACGGTTGGATAGGCTACGAGCAGTACTTC. This translates into CASSSWPNGWIGYEQYF.

The chain recombines TRBV7-8 with TRBJ2-5; D might be TRBD1 (6 bases). This CDR3 has 15 amino acids. CDR1 and CDR2 from the germline V gene are SGHVS and FQNEAQ. Trimming removed 0 bases at V and 9 bases at J, with 17 bases between. Here the CDR3 DNA reads TGTGCCAGCAGCTTAGCAATAGGGACACAGCCGGCCCAGTACTTC. It yields the protein CASSLAIGTQPAQYF.

This clonotype showed up just a few times. The gene calls are TRBV18 and TRBJ2-5; tentatively, D is TRBD1 (6 bases). Near its end, the DNA agrees better with TRBJ2-7, so the J call may be wrong. This CDR3 contains 15 residues. Germline V gene lookup returns CDR1 KGHSH and CDR2 LQKENI. The DNA of the CDR3 is TGTGCCAGCTCACCGCCGCAGGGGTTCTCCTACGAGCAGTACTTC. It is translated as CASSPPQGFSYEQYF.

This clonotype was found a few times. The genes are TRBV18 and TRBJ2-3; TRBD1 agrees at 8 bases. J gave up 2 bases and V 0 bases, and 7 bases lay outside the gene matches. Per the germline V gene, CDR1 is KGHSH and CDR2 is LQKENI. The CDR3 has 17 residues. The CDR3 loop reads CASSPPAGTGYTDTQYF. The CDR3 DNA is TGTGCCAGCTCACCACCAGCCGGGACAGGTTACACAGATACGCAGTATTTT.

The chain joins TRBV12-5 to TRBJ2-5, with TRBD1 identical over 7 bases. The CDR3 has 17 residues. Germline assignment: CDR1 LGHNT and CDR2 FRNRAP. V trimming: 2 bases; J trimming: 3 bases; junction bases outside the gene matches: 12. CDR3 sequence reads: CASGLSQTGLRKETQYF. The CDR3 DNA follows: TGTGCTAGTGGTTTGTCCCAGACAGGGCTACGGAAAGAGACCCAGTACTTC.

V and J are TRBV6-5 and TRBJ2-7; a possible D gene is TRBD2 (6 bases). The CDR3 totals 13 residues. Trimming took 4 bases from V and 5 from J, leaving 12 bases between them. Germline values: CDR1 MNHEY, CDR2 SVGAGI. CDR3: CASSWREADEQYF. CDR3 sequence (DNA): TGTGCCAGCAGTTGGAGGGAGGCGGACGAGCAGTACTTC.

The sample holds a few counts of this clonotype. V usage is TRBV28 and J usage is TRBJ2-1, with a possible D match to TRBD2 (5 bases). The CDR3 is made up of 15 amino acids. CDR1 MDHEN and CDR2 SYDVKM come from the germline V gene. Trimming shortened V by 5 bases and J by 3 bases, and 14 bases separated the two germline ends. As DNA, the CDR3 is TGTGCCAGCAGTCTAGCCCCCGTGGGCTACAATGAGCAGTTCTTC. This translates into CASSLAPVGYNEQFF.

This clonotype was seen a few times. The V call is TRBV1, the J call TRBJ2-7. TRBV1 is listed as a pseudogene. This CDR3 has 15 residues. As DNA, the CDR3 is TGCACCAGCAGTCTCCGGAGAAAGGCAGATAACGAGCAGTACTTC. This sequence encodes CTSSLRRKADNEQYF.

This clonotype was picked up a small number of times. The chain carries TRBV29-1 and TRBJ2-1; 8 bases line up with TRBD1. Germline CDR1 and CDR2: SQVTM and ANQGSEA. With 3 bases clipped from V and 3 bases from J, the junction kept 4 bases outside the gene matches. CDR3 length: 14 residues. This chain's CDR3 is CSVEGRGRYNEQFF. CDR3 bases: TGCAGCGTTGAGGGCAGGGGGCGCTACAATGAGCAGTTCTTC.

The chain is built from TRBV6-5 and TRBJ1-1; 8 bases are shared with TRBD1. This CDR3 is 14 amino acids long. V was pared by 4 bases and J by 3 bases, with 4 bases of the junction left unmatched. In germline, CDR1 is MNHEY, CDR2 SVGAGI. Here the CDR3 DNA reads TGTGCCAGCAGTTTGGACAGGGAGTACACTGAAGCTTTCTTT. Its protein product is CASSLDREYTEAFF.

The chain recombines TRBV4-3 with TRBJ2-7, with 9 bases lining up with TRBD2. Per the germline V gene, CDR1 is LGHNA and CDR2 is YSLEER. CDR3 length: 17 amino acids. V trimming: 0 bases; J trimming: 10 bases; junction bases outside the gene matches: 16. In DNA form, the CDR3 reads TGCGCCAGCAGCCAAGATTTTCTGGCGGGGGGGCCGGAGGCCCAGTACTTC. Its protein is CASSQDFLAGGPEAQYF.

V and J are TRBV28 and TRBJ1-5, with D possibly TRBD1 on 5 matching bases. The V gene's germline CDR1 is MDHEN and CDR2 SYDVKM. V was shortened by 7 bases and J by 6 bases, with 10 bases between the two germline ends. The CDR3 sequence is 12 residues long. CDR3 protein: CASTLGAQPQHF. CDR3 DNA sequence: TGTGCCAGCACCCTAGGGGCTCAGCCCCAGCATTTT. Together with reference TRBV28 and TRBJ1-5, the CDR3 gives the full variable domain: DVKVTQSSRYLVKRTGEKVFLECVQDMDHENMFWYRQDPGLGLRLIYFSYDVKMKEKGDIPEGYSVSREKKERFSLILESASTNQTSMYLCASTLGAQPQHFGDGTRLSIL.

This clonotype was seen only a few times. The J gene is TRBJ2-5, the V gene TRBV11-2, with TRBD2 matching 10 bases. The end of the DNA aligns better with TRBJ2-7, so the J call may be wrong. The CDR3 extends over 15 amino acids. Germline-derived CDR1 and CDR2 are SGHAT and FQNNGV. The CDR3: CASSPEREGDYEQYF. The CDR3 coding sequence is TGTGCCAGCAGCCCGGAGCGGGAGGGCGACTACGAGCAGTACTTC.

The table lists this clonotype with a few counts. The V gene is TRBV5-1, the J gene TRBJ2-2, with TRBD1 matching over 7 bases. J gave up 2 bases and V 0 bases, and 7 bases lay outside the gene matches. Germline V CDR1 and CDR2: SGHRS, YFSETQ. This CDR3 is 17 amino acids long. The CDR3 coding sequence is TGCGCCAGCAGCTTGGAGCCAGGGGGTAGTAACACCGGGGAGCTGTTTTTT. Residues: CASSLEPGGSNTGELFF.

There are a few counts of this clonotype. V gene TRBV2 combines with J gene TRBJ1-2; no clear D gene. The V end lost 4 bases, the J end lost 1 base, and 7 bases lay between the germline ends. From germline, CDR1 is SNHLY and CDR2 FYNNEI. The CDR3 is 13 residues long. As DNA, the CDR3 is TGTGCCAGCAGTGGGACGGATAACTATGGCTACACCTTC. Translation gives CASSGTDNYGYTF.

V gene TRBV7-3 combines with J gene TRBJ2-6; D is uncertain. CDR3 length: 15 amino acids. The germline V and J ends were trimmed by 3 bases and 0 bases, with 6 bases remaining between them. In germline, CDR1 is SGHTA, CDR2 FQGTGA. CDR3 coding DNA: TGTGCCAGCAGCTTCCAGTTCTCTGGGGCCAACGTCCTGACTTTC. It encodes CASSFQFSGANVLTF.

This clonotype came up many times. V is TRBV20-1 and J is TRBJ1-1; D is undetermined. Trimming removed 7 bases at V and 1 base at J, with 7 bases between. Germline-derived CDR1 and CDR2 are DFQATT and SNEGSKA (reference sequence). The CDR3 length is 11 residues. Here the CDR3 DNA reads TGCAGTGTACAAAAGAACACTGAAGCTTTCTTT. Protein product: CSVQKNTEAFF.

This clonotype was seen a handful of times. The J gene is TRBJ1-4, the V gene TRBV14; D gene unclear. The CDR3 is 16 residues long. With 1 base removed from V and 0 bases from J, the gap between germline ends came to 9 bases. CDR1 and CDR2 (germline): SGHDN, FVKESK. CDR3: CASSQVRAATNEKLFF. Here the CDR3 DNA reads TGTGCCAGCAGCCAAGTGAGGGCTGCAACTAATGAAAAACTGTTTTTT.

The V and J genes are TRBV27 and TRBJ2-5; no clear D. The DNA end is a closer match to TRBJ2-1, so the J assignment may be wrong. Germline V CDR1 and CDR2: MNHEY, SMNVEV (reference sequence). There are 14 residues in the CDR3. CDR3 DNA sequence: TGTGCCAGCAGCCCGTTGTCCCAGCTGGATGAGCAGTTCTTC. Its protein is CASSPLSQLDEQFF.

Comment on this clonotype: One junction end does not reproduce the germline sequence, and a read error may be involved. The V and J genes are TRBV29-1 and TRBJ2-5, with D possibly matching TRBD2 (5 bases). The CDR3 runs to 13 residues. Germline assignment: CDR1 SQVTM and CDR2 ANQGSEA. CDR3 bases: TGCAGCGTTTTTAGAGGGATTGGGGATGAGCAGCTCTTC. Translating it yields CSVFRGIGDEQLF.

The chain couples TRBV12-3 or TRBV12-4 to TRBJ2-5; D is perhaps TRBD1 (5 bases). The end of the DNA aligns better with TRBJ2-7, so the J call may be wrong. This CDR3 region has 14 residues. CDR3 coding DNA: TGTGCCAGCAGGCCCGGACATAGCTCCTACGAGCAGTACTTC. Its translation: CASRPGHSSYEQYF.

The V call is TRBV6-2 or TRBV6-3, the J call TRBJ1-1, with D uncertain. Trimming pared 6 bases from V and 2 bases from J, leaving 13 bases between. CDR1 is MNHEY, CDR2 SVGEGT, per germline. This CDR3 has 14 residues. CDR3 amino acids: CASRDRTGNTEAFF. Written as DNA, the CDR3 is TGTGCCAGCAGAGATCGGACGGGAAACACTGAAGCTTTCTTT.